A single T cell receptor beta chain is shown here with its context. Its antigen is currently not known. No qualities accompany the bases; no much larger clone lies one base away. Libraries were prepared through the immunoSEQ multiplex PCR assay. For the multiplex PCR, a mixture combining 60 forward primers for TCR Vbeta segments and 13 reverse primers for TCR Jbeta segments was used. A multiplex PCR assay on genomic DNA amplified the CDR3 region of rearranged TCR beta genes. On the Illumina HiSeq System, the amplified TCR beta libraries were sequenced as 87-base-pair reads. On the study's bioinformatics: A later analysis counted tens of millions of unique TCR beta chains across the 650 to 800 repertoires, and about 10 million of these chains were shared by at least two donors. To remove PCR and sequencing errors, raw reads were error-corrected and collapsed into unique sequences using a nearest-neighbor algorithm that merged closely related sequences. To assign V, D and J gene segments, CDR3 sequences were aligned to IMGT reference sequences. For a sequence to be retained, a match of at least six nucleotides was required to both a V gene segment and a J gene segment. A rearrangement was called productive if the CDR3 had no stop codons and remained in frame with V and J, and every other rearrangement was called non-productive. Following IMGT convention, CDR3 was defined as the stretch from the second conserved V-encoded cysteine up to the conserved J-encoded phenylalanine. Sequences without an unambiguous match to a single V gene segment were excluded from the earlier analysis of almost 600 of the donors. In an earlier analysis of 450 to 700 of the donors, V segments were called functional above 56.7% productive rearrangements and were called segregating when the between-donor standard deviation exceeded 5%. A statistical classification framework was developed to diagnose cytomegalovirus status using the catalog of TCR beta chain sequences. In a later analysis, V and J genes were assigned by comparing TCR nucleotide sequences against IMGT/GENE-DB human TR gene sequences. The TCRdist pipeline was used in a later analysis to assign CDR3 sequences and most-parsimonious VDJ recombination scenarios. In a later analysis, each TCR beta chain was defined by its CDR3 amino acid sequence together with its V-gene family, and reads without a unique V-gene family were excluded. As a way to deal with suspected cross-contamination and a sequencing artifact, a later analysis dropped 450 to 600 nucleotide sequences that were highly shared and had low generation probability. In a later analysis, a clonal expansion index for each public chain was calculated from normalized within-repertoire ranks of inferred template counts. Generation probabilities in a later analysis came from a VDJ recombination model fitted to out-of-frame rearrangements, and those results were checked against IGoR. In a later analysis, hypergeometric tests were used to score TCR-TCR, TCR-HLA and TCR-CMV co-occurrence, with a repertoire-size bias correction applied to TCR pairs. In a later analysis, false discovery rates were estimated by permuting HLA or CMV assignments 20 times. In a later analysis, co-occurring TCRs were grouped with DBSCAN, and TCRdist sequence similarity was added when clustering was performed within HLA-allele-positive subsets. For co-occurrence clustering, repertoires with fewer than 30,000 or more than 120,000 public chains were excluded, along with four or five repertoires with anomalous nucleotide sharing. TCRdb holds this immuneACCESS table with in-frame rearrangements only. Some clones are missing; in checked studies, unresolved V genes explain under half, and the rest has no known cause. V, J and clone size are those of that table, while D and trimming were read from the DNA. The sample table shows about 160,000 clones, and 50% to 75% are seen once. Approximately 6.6% of the sample comes from the top ten.

These data belong to a study of cytomegalovirus exposure and HLA in healthy donors (dated by TCRdb to about 2017). Study-level background: In an earlier analysis of approximately 500 of the donors, roughly 300 Gb of sequence data and approximately 100 million unique TCR beta sequences from about 179 million T cells were reported. Every repertoire in the discovery cohort had been generated on one and the same sequencing platform. The study used immunosequencing to profile the T cell repertoires of more than 650 subjects and linked those repertoires to cytomegalovirus serostatus. An earlier analysis of around 580 of the donors used high-throughput TCR beta sequencing to judge whether each TCR beta V gene segment behaved as functional or pseudogenic. Along with the roughly 700-subject first cohort, a separate validation cohort of over a hundred different subjects was used. Roughly 300 gigabases of sequencing data and around 80 million unique TCR sequences made up an early release that covered some 640 HLA-typed donors. The number of typed donors differed by locus: about 620-630 for A, B, C, DRB1 and DQB1; approximately 520 for DQA1; around 580 for DPA1; and some 450 for DPB1. Donor age, sex, ethnicity and CMV serostatus were compiled together with the repertoire data. Among about 400 genotyped donors of the cohort, an average of approximately 240,000 unique TCR beta nucleotide sequences was sequenced per donor, of which 15% to 20% were non-productive. Class I and class II HLA loci were covered by the typing at four-digit resolution. A later genetic analysis used genome-wide SNP genotypes for about 60% of the roughly 670 donors, treating that subset as a discovery cohort. The aim of the study was to test whether cataloging public T cell receptors could identify signatures of past pathogen exposure. Among the roughly 400 genotyped donors, 75% to 90% belonged to the genetic ancestry cluster associated with self-reported Caucasian donors. Rather than using new phenotypic data, the later analysis identified candidate immune exposures from TCR beta sequences and from how often those sequences occurred across donors. In a later analysis, previously published TCR beta repertoires from hundreds of donors were re-analyzed and high-resolution HLA genotyping was added so that TCR occurrence patterns could be studied. The study combined high-throughput TCR immunosequencing, statistical association of individual TCRs with disease status, and machine learning to predict cytomegalovirus infection status. Several DR-DQ haplotypes were treated as single units for association and clustering because of strong linkage in the cohort. Broad study findings and their caveats: The 87-base-pair reads could not distinguish some IMGT-functional V segments, including TRBV6-2 and TRBV6-3, so those segments were excluded. The sequencing pipeline was judged likely to have produced a cluster of highly shared sequence variants as a technical artifact. Because counts were too low, seventeen rarely observed V segments, including chromosome 9 orphons, were excluded from the earlier analysis of several hundred of the donors. When HLA alleles, especially DR and DQ, strongly co-occurred, TCR associations were difficult to assign to individual alleles. The study listed approximately 150 TCR beta chains as associated with cytomegalovirus. An earlier analysis of 587 of the donors showed that most TCR beta V segments appeared in productive rearrangements either about 90% or about 30% of the time, which broadly matched IMGT annotations. In vitro tests confirmed that a few of the cytomegalovirus-associated TCR beta chains recognize cytomegalovirus antigens. According to a later genetic analysis, donors in an Asian-associated ancestry cluster had fewer N-insertions in productive TCRs than the approximately 670-donor mean. CMV serostatus was the only immune exposure information available for the cohort. The classifier was reported to diagnose cytomegalovirus status with high specificity and sensitivity in both the original cohort and the validation cohort. A later genetic analysis associated a missense DCLRE1C variant with V-gene and J-gene trimming of TCR beta chains, and an independent cohort replicated the association. The cohort was sequenced for TCR beta chains only, and without alpha or paired-chain data the features that could be detected were limited. A further reported finding was that TCR beta sequences accurately predicted the HLA-A and HLA-B alleles for most subjects in the first cohort. In a later analysis, most CMV-associated TCR beta chains were found to appear HLA-restricted, with HLA associations seemingly driven largely by CMV exposure. A later analysis reported that several top co-occurrence clusters appeared linked to parvovirus B19, influenza, CMV and Epstein-Barr virus. Linkage disequilibrium might explain the correlated functional status among segregating V segments, but an unknown experimental factor could not be ruled out. According to a later analysis, TCR association rates differed among HLA loci, with DRB1 alleles showing the most associated TCRs and HLA-C alleles showing the fewest. Roughly uniform sequencing depth across donors was assumed in presence/absence analyses, although this assumption may not hold. The authors suggested that the approach could potentially be generalized to other disease states and immunological phenotypes. A later analysis associated about 18,000 TCR beta sequences with specific HLA alleles at a false discovery rate of 0.05. Across donors, most TCR sequences were observed very rarely, whereas some public TCRs were present in many individuals. HLA typing was unavailable for some donors at each locus, so association tests used only the typed subset. In a later analysis, HLA-associated TCR beta chains were found to be more clonally expanded and to have lower generation probabilities than equally common non-associated chains.

The CDR3 runs 13 residues from the cysteine to the phenylalanine. The CDR3 DNA has 39 bases and is translated from base 1. The germline V gene yields SGHTA for CDR1 and FQGTGA for CDR2. The germline V end is reduced by 5 bases and the J end by 5 bases; junction bases left unmatched: 6. The cohort consisted of some 730 healthy bone marrow donors. Cohort members were all nominally healthy when sampled, although unrecorded immune exposures were likely present. The donor was CMV seropositive and was included in the group of 250 to 300 seropositive cohort members. A peripheral blood sample was collected from each donor, and TCR beta sequencing was performed on peripheral blood mononuclear cells. Genomic DNA extraction from the blood cell samples was performed with the Qiagen DNeasy Blood Extraction Kit.

The receptor was derived from a woman aged 55 to 70 in good health and CMV-seropositive. The rearrangement combines TRBV7-3 with TRBJ2-7; 7 junctional bases match TRBD1. The sequenced sample consisted of PBMCs. The CDR3 loop reads CASSPQGVDEQYF. At the DNA level, the sequence is TGTGCCAGCAGCCCCCAGGGGGTGGACGAGCAGTACTTC.